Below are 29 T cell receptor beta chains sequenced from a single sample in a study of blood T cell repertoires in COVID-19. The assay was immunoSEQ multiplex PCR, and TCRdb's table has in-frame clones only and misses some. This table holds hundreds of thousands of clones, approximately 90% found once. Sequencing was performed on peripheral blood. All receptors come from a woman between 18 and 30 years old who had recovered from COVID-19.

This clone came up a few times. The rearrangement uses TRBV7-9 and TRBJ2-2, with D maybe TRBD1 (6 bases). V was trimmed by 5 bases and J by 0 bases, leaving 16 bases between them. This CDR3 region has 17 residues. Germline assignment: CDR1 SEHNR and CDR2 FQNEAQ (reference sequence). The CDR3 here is CASSRRRTDANTGELFF. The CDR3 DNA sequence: TGTGCCAGCAGCCGAAGGCGGACAGACGCGAACACCGGGGAGCTGTTTTTT.

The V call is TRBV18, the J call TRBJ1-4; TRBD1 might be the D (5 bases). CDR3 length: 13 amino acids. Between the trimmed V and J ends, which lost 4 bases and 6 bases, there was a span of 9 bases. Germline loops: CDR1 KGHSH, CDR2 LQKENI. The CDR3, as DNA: TGTGCCAGCTCACGGGCCAGGGATGAAAAACTGTTTTTT. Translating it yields CASSRARDEKLFF.

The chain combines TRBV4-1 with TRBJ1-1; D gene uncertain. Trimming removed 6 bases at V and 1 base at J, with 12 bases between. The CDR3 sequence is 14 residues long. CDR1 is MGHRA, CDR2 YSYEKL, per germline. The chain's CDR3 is CASSRGVANTEAFF. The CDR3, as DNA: TGCGCCAGCAGTCGGGGAGTCGCGAACACTGAAGCTTTCTTT.

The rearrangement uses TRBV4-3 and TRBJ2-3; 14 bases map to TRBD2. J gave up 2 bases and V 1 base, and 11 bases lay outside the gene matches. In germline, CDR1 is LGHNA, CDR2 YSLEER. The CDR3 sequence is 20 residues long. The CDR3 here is CASSQAGTSGSPTSTDTQYF. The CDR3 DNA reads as TGCGCCAGCAGCCAAGCCGGGACTAGCGGGAGTCCCACTTCCACAGATACGCAGTATTTT.

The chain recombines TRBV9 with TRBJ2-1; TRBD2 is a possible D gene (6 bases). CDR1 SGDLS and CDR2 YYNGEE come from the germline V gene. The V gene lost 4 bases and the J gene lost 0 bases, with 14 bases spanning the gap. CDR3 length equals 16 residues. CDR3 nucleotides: TGTGCCAGCAGCCCTTTCGGGGGAAGCTCCTACAATGAGCAGTTCTTC. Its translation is CASSPFGGSSYNEQFF.

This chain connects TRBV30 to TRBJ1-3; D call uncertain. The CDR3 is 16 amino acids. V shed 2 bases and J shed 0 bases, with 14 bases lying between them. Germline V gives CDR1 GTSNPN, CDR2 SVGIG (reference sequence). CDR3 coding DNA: TGTGCCTGGAGTCTCAGACTGAGAAGCTCTGGAAACACCATATATTTT. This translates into CAWSLRLRSSGNTIYF.

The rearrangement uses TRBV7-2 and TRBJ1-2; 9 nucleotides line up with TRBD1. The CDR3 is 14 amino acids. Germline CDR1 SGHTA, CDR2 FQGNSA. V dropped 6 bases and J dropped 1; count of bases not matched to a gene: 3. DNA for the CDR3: TGTGCCAGCAGGACGACAGGGGGTAACTATGGCTACACCTTC. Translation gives CASRTTGGNYGYTF.

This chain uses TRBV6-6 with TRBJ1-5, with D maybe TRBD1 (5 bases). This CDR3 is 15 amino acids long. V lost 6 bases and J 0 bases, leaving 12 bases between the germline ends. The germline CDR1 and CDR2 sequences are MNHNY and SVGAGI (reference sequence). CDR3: CASSIRAVSNQPQHF. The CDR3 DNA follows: TGTGCCAGCAGCATCAGGGCCGTTAGCAATCAGCCCCAGCATTTT.

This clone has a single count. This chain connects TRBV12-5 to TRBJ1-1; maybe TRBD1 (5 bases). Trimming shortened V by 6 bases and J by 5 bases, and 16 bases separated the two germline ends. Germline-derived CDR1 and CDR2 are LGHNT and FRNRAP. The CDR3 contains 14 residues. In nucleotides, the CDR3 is TGTGCTAGTGGAAATTCAGGGCCAAGAACTGAAGCTTTCTTT. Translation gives CASGNSGPRTEAFF.

In DNA, the CDR3 is TGTGCCTGGAGTGTCACAGAAGCTCAGCCCCAGCATTTT. Protein product: CAWSVTEAQPQHF. This chain uses TRBV30 with TRBJ1-5; D uncertain. The CDR3 extends over 13 amino acids. From germline, CDR1 is GTSNPN and CDR2 SVGIG (reference sequence). Between the trimmed V and J ends, which lost 0 bases and 6 bases, there was a span of 9 bases.

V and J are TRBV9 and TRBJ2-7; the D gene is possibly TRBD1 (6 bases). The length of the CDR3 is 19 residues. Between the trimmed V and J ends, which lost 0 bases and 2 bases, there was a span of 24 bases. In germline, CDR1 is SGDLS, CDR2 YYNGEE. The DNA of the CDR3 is TGTGCCAGCAGCGTAGTGGTTTGTGCCAGGACAGAGGAACCCTACGAGCAGTACGTC. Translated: CASSVVVCARTEEPYEQYV.

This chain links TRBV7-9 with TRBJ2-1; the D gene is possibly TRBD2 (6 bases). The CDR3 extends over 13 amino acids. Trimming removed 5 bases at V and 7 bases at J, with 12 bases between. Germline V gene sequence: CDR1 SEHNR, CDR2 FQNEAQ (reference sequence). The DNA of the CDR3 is TGTGCCAGCAGCCCCCCGGGGGAGAATGAGCAGTTCTTC. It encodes CASSPPGENEQFF.

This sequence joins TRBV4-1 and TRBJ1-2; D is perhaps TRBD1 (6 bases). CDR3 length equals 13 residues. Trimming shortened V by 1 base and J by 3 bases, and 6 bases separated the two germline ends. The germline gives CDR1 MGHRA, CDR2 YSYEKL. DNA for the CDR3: TGCGCCAGCAGCCAAGGACAGGACTATGGCTACACCTTC. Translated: CASSQGQDYGYTF.

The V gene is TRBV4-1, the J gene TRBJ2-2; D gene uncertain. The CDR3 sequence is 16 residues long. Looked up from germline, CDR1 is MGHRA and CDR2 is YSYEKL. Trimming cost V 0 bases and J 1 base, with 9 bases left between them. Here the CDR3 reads CASSQEPGRNTGELFF. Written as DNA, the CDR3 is TGCGCCAGCAGCCAAGAACCTGGCAGGAACACCGGGGAGCTGTTTTTT.

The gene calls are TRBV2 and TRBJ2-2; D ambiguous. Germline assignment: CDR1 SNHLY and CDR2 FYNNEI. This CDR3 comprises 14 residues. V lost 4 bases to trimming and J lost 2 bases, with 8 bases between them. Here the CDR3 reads CASSVSHNTGELFF. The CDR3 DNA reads TGTGCCAGCAGTGTTTCCCATAACACCGGGGAGCTGTTTTTT.

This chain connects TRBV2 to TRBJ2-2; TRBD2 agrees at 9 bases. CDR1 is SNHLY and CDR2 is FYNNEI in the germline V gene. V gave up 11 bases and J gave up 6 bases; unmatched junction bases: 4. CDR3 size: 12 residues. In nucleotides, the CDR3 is TGTGCCGGTCGCGGGAGGGCCGGGGAGCTGTTTTTT. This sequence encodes CAGRGRAGELFF. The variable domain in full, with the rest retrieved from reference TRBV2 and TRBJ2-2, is EPEVTQTPSHQVTQMGQEVILRCVPISNHLYFYWYRQILGQKVEFLVSFYNNEISEKSEIFDDQFSVERPDGSNFTLKIRSTKLEDSAMYFCAGRGRAGELFFGEGSRLTVL.

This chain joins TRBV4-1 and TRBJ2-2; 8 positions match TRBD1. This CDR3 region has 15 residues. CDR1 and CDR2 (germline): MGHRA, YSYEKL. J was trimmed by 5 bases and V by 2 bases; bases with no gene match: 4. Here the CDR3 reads CASSQQGARTGELFF. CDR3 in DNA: TGCGCCAGCAGCCAACAGGGGGCGCGAACCGGGGAGCTGTTTTTT.

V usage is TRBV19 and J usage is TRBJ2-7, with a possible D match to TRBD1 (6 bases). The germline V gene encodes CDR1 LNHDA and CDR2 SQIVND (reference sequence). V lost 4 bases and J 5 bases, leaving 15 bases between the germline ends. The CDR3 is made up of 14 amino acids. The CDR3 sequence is CASSTGAGSHEQYV. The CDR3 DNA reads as TGTGCCAGTAGTACAGGGGCAGGGTCCCACGAGCAGTACGTC.

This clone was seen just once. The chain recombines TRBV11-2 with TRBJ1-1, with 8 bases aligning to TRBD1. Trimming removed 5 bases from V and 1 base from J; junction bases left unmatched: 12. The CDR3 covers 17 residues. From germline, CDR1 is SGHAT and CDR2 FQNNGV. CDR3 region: CASSKRQGTGWNTEAFF. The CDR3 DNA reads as TGTGCCAGCAGCAAGAGACAGGGGACTGGCTGGAACACTGAAGCTTTCTTT.

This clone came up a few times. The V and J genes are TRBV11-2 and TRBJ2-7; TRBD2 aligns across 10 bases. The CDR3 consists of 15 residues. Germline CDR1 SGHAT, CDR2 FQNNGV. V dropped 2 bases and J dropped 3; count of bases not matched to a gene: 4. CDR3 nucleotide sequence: TGTGCCAGCAGCTTATCCGGGACTAGCGTCTACGAGCAGTACGTC. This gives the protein CASSLSGTSVYEQYV.

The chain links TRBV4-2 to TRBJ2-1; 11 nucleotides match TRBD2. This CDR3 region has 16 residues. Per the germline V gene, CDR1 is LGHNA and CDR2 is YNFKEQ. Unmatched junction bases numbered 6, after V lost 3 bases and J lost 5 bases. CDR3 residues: CASSQTTSGSNNEQFF. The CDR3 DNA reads TGTGCCAGCAGCCAGACCACTAGCGGGAGCAACAATGAGCAGTTCTTC.

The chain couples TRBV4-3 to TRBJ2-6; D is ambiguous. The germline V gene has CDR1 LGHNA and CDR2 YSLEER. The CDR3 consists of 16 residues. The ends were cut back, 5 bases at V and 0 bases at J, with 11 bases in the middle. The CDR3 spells CASSGQASSGANVLTF. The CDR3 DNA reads TGCGCCAGCAGCGGGCAGGCGAGCTCTGGGGCCAACGTCCTGACTTTC.

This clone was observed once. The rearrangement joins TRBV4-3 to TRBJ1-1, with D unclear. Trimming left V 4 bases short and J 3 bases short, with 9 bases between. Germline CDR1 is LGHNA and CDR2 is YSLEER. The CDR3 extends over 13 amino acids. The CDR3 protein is CASSPLGDTEAFF. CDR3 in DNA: TGCGCCAGCAGCCCCCTCGGGGACACTGAAGCTTTCTTT.

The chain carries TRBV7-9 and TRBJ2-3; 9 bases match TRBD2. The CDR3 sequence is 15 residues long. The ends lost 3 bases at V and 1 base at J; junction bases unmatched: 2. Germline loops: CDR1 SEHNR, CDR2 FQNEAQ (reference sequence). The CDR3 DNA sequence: TGTGCCAGCAGCTTGGAGCGGGAGGGCACAGATACGCAGTATTTT. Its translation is CASSLEREGTDTQYF. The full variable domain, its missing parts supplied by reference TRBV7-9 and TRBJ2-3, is DTGVSQNPRHKITKRGQNVTFRCDPISEHNRLYWYRQTLGQGPEFLTYFQNEAQLEKSRLLSDRFSAERPKGSFSTLEIQRTEQGDSAMYLCASSLEREGTDTQYFGPGTRLTVL.

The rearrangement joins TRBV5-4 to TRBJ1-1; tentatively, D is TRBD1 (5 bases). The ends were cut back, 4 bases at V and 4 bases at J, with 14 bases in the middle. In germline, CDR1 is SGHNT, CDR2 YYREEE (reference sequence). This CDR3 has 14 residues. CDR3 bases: TGTGCCAGCAGCCGGAGTTGGGGCGGCACTGAAGCTTTCTTT. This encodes CASSRSWGGTEAFF.

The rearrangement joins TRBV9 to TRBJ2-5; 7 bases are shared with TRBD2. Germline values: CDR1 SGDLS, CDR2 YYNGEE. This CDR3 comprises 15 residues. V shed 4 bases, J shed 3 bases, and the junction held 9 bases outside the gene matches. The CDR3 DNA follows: TGTGCCAGCAGCACCACCTGGGCGGGAGAAGAGACCCAGTACTTC. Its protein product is CASSTTWAGEETQYF. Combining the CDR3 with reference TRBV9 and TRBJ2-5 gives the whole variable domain DSGVTQTPKHLITATGQRVTLRCSPRSGDLSVYWYQQSLDQGLQFLIQYYNGEERAKGNILERFSAQQFPDLHSELNLSSLELGDSALYFCASSTTWAGEETQYFGPGTRLLVL.

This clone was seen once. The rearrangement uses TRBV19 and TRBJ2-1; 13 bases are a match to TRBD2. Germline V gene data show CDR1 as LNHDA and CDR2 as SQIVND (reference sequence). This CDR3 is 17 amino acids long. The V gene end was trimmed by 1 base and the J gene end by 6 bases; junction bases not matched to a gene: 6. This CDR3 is CASSIGAGLAGFNEQFF. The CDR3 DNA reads TGTGCCAGTAGTATAGGGGCGGGACTAGCGGGGTTCAATGAGCAGTTCTTC.

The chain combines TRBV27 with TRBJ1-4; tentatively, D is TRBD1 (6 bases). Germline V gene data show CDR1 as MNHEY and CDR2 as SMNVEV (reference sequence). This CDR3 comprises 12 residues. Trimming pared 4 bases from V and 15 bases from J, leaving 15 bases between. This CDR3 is CASSSTTGLLFF. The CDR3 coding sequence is TGTGCCAGCAGTTCTACGACAGGTTTATTGTTTTTT.

CDR3 loop: CASSQDQLRDGYTF. The CDR3 DNA sequence: TGCGCCAGCAGCCAAGATCAGTTACGGGATGGCTACACCTTC. The chain has TRBV4-3 and TRBJ1-2, with unresolved D. This CDR3 is 14 amino acids long. CDR1 is LGHNA, CDR2 YSLEER, per germline. The V end lost 0 bases, the J end lost 6 bases, and 11 bases lay between the germline ends.